Presented here are 32 T cell receptor beta chains from one specimen sequenced in a study of shared clonotypes between healthy human individuals. Some clones are missing from TCRdb's copy, which holds only in-frame ones; the method was immunoSEQ multiplex PCR. The table shows 2 million to 3 million clones, with 93% occurring only once. Sequencing input: naive CD4+ T cells from PBMCs. Indicated subset: CD45RA+ positively selected. The receptor set was obtained from a man aged 18 to 30 in good health. Some clones in this sample may be carry-over from other donors' samples.

The gene calls are TRBV28 and TRBJ1-5; 9 positions agree with TRBD1. The CDR3 is made up of 13 amino acids. V gave up 6 bases and J gave up 5 bases; unmatched junction bases: 2. Germline lookup yields CDR1 MDHEN and CDR2 SYDVKM. DNA for the CDR3: TGTGCCAGCAGGTGGACAGGGGATCAGCCCCAGCATTTT. Protein sequence: CASRWTGDQPQHF.

This rearrangement joins TRBV13 to TRBJ1-4; D possibly corresponds to TRBD1 (6 bases). Trimming cost V 4 bases and J 7 bases, with 13 bases left between them. The CDR3 extends over 14 amino acids. Germline loops: CDR1 PRHDT, CDR2 FYEKMQ (reference sequence). CDR3 sequence (DNA): TGTGCCAGCAGCTCGGACAGAAGAAGTGAAAAACTGTTTTTT. Translating it yields CASSSDRRSEKLFF.

This chain connects TRBV28 to TRBJ2-2; D gene unclear. CDR3 length equals 11 residues. Germline-derived CDR1 and CDR2 are MDHEN and SYDVKM. Here the CDR3 DNA reads TGTGCTTCCTTTCGGACCGGGGAGCTGTTTTTT. Protein sequence: CASFRTGELFF.

V gene TRBV9 combines with J gene TRBJ2-2; D unclear. The CDR3 consists of 16 residues. CDR1 is SGDLS and CDR2 is YYNGEE in the germline V gene. V shed 3 bases and J shed 6 bases, with 18 bases lying between them. CDR3: CASSAHSQKGAGELFF. CDR3 coding DNA: TGTGCCAGCAGCGCCCACAGTCAAAAGGGCGCCGGGGAGCTGTTTTTT.

This chain joins TRBV6-5 and TRBJ1-1, with 12 bases matching TRBD1. The germline V gene encodes CDR1 MNHEY and CDR2 SVGAGI. The CDR3 spans 16 residues. Trimming cost V 4 bases and J 0 bases; bases outside gene matches: 3. The CDR3 protein is CASSSGTGGLNTEAFF. The CDR3 DNA reads TGTGCCAGCAGTTCCGGGACAGGGGGCTTGAACACTGAAGCTTTCTTT.

The chain employs TRBV16 and TRBJ1-2; D uncertain. CDR1 KGHSY and CDR2 FQNENV come from the germline V gene. V lost 2 bases to trimming and J lost 5 bases, with 15 bases between them. The length of the CDR3 is 15 residues. The CDR3 spells CASSQQSQRGYGYTF. The CDR3 bases are TGTGCCAGCAGCCAACAATCCCAGCGTGGGTATGGCTACACCTTC. Full variable domain (outside the CDR3, taken from reference TRBV16 and TRBJ1-2): GEEVAQTPKHLVRGEGQKAKLYCAPIKGHSYVFWYQQVLKNEFKFLISFQNENVFDETGMPKERFSAKCLPNSPCSLEIQATKLEDSAVYFCASSQQSQRGYGYTFGSGTRLTVV.

V is TRBV5-1 and J is TRBJ1-4, with 9 positions matching TRBD1. Germline trimming cut 4 bases from V and 4 bases from J; bases unmatched to any gene: 5. The CDR3 totals 15 residues. Germline CDR1 is SGHRS and CDR2 is YFSETQ. The CDR3 sequence: CASSTQGAGNEKLFF. The CDR3 bases are TGCGCCAGCAGCACACAGGGGGCGGGTAATGAAAAACTGTTTTTT.

This sequence joins TRBV30 and TRBJ2-1, with 7 nucleotides matching TRBD1. CDR3 length equals 15 residues. The trim removed 3 bases at V and 4 bases at J, leaving 9 bases unmatched. Germline CDR1 and CDR2: GTSNPN and SVGIG (reference sequence). DNA for the CDR3: TGTGCCTGGAGGTTAAGACAGGGTTTATACAATGAGCAGTTCTTC. Its translation: CAWRLRQGLYNEQFF. The variable domain in full, with the rest retrieved from reference TRBV30 and TRBJ2-1, is SQTIHQWPATLVQPVGSPLSLECTVEGTSNPNLYWYRQAAGRGLQLLFYSVGIGQISSEVPQNLSASRPQDRQFILSSKKLLLSDSGFYLCAWRLRQGLYNEQFFGPGTRLTVL.

The V gene is TRBV9, the J gene TRBJ2-4, with D maybe TRBD2 (6 bases). The CDR3 is 15 residues long. Germline CDR1 SGDLS, CDR2 YYNGEE. V lost 0 bases to trimming and J lost 6 bases, with 13 bases between them. The CDR3 protein is CASSVGGGDGNIQYF. CDR3 coding DNA: TGTGCCAGCAGCGTAGGAGGAGGGGATGGAAACATTCAGTACTTC.

CDR3 bases: TGTGCCAGCAAAGTTGGTACTAGCGGAACCTACGAGCAGTACTTC. Translated, it gives CASKVGTSGTYEQYF. V gene TRBV28 combines with J gene TRBJ2-7, with 8 bases lining up with TRBD2. J was trimmed by 2 bases and V by 7 bases; bases with no gene match: 10. This CDR3 comprises 15 residues. In germline, CDR1 is MDHEN, CDR2 SYDVKM.

The CDR3 region has the DNA TGCGCCAGCAGCCCAGGGACAGCGAAATATAATTCACCCCTCCACTTT. Translated, it gives CASSPGTAKYNSPLHF. The J gene is TRBJ1-6, the V gene TRBV5-1; 7 bases align to TRBD1. The CDR3 has 16 amino acids. Germline V gene lookup returns CDR1 SGHRS and CDR2 YFSETQ. Unmatched junction bases numbered 8, after V lost 4 bases and J lost 4 bases.

The CDR3 loop reads CASSPTLYTEAFF. CDR3 DNA sequence: TGTGCCAGCAGCCCTACACTTTACACTGAAGCTTTCTTT. V and J are TRBV28 and TRBJ1-1; D is ambiguous. Germline CDR1 reads MDHEN; CDR2 reads SYDVKM. The CDR3 is 13 amino acids. The V gene lost 6 bases and the J gene lost 3 bases, with 11 bases spanning the gap.

J is TRBJ1-2 and V is TRBV30, with no clear D. Germline V lookup: CDR1 GTSNPN, CDR2 SVGIG (reference sequence). CDR3 length: 14 amino acids. Trimming shortened V by 6 bases and J by 0 bases, and 14 bases separated the two germline ends. CDR3 coding DNA: TGTGCCTGTACAACGAGGGCTTCTAACTATGGCTACACCTTC. Translation gives CACTTRASNYGYTF.

V is TRBV7-2 and J is TRBJ2-2; D not resolved. V was cut by 2 bases and J by 4 bases, with 8 bases left in between. Germline CDR1 reads SGHTA; CDR2 reads FQGNSA. The CDR3 sequence is 14 residues long. The CDR3, as DNA: TGTGCCAGCAGCTTATTCAAAGGCACCGGGGAGCTGTTTTTT. As protein: CASSLFKGTGELFF.

The chain combines TRBV7-9 with TRBJ2-3, with unresolved D. The V end lost 2 bases, the J end lost 2 bases, and 8 bases lay between the germline ends. The CDR3 is 14 residues long. Germline lookup yields CDR1 SEHNR and CDR2 FQNEAQ (reference sequence). CDR3 amino acids: CASSLYSDTDTQYF. In DNA form, the CDR3 reads TGTGCCAGCAGCTTATACTCCGACACAGATACGCAGTATTTT.

This clone appeared a few times. CDR3 region: CASVTGVDGYTF. CDR3 sequence (DNA): TGTGCCAGCGTAACAGGGGTCGATGGCTACACCTTC. The V gene is TRBV28, the J gene TRBJ1-2; 7 bases fit TRBD1. The ends lost 8 bases at V and 6 bases at J; junction bases unmatched: 6. CDR1 and CDR2 (germline): MDHEN, SYDVKM. The CDR3 spans 12 residues.

The CDR3 DNA is TGTGCCAGCAGCCCTCCTGCGGGAGGAAACCAAGAGACCCAGTACTTC. It translates to CASSPPAGGNQETQYF. The rearrangement links TRBV13 to TRBJ2-5; 8 nucleotides agree with TRBD2. The V segment lost 5 bases and the J segment 0 bases; nucleotides outside the gene matches: 8. Germline loops: CDR1 PRHDT, CDR2 FYEKMQ (reference sequence). CDR3 length: 16 amino acids.

This clone was counted only a few times. The V call is TRBV30, the J call TRBJ1-1; 7 bases align to TRBD1. Germline CDR1 GTSNPN, CDR2 SVGIG (reference sequence). The CDR3 is made up of 16 amino acids. CDR3 DNA sequence: TGTGCTGGAAATCCACGACAGGGCCTAATTCACACTGAAGCTTTCTTT. Translating gives CAGNPRQGLIHTEAFF.

The rearrangement joins TRBV6-5 to TRBJ2-2; no firm D call. Between the trimmed V and J ends, which lost 10 bases and 6 bases, there was a span of 21 bases. In germline, CDR1 is MNHEY, CDR2 SVGAGI. The CDR3 is 15 residues long. Here the CDR3 DNA reads TGTGCCACCCAACCCGACCGGCGGTGGGCCGGGGAGCTGTTTTTT. Its translation: CATQPDRRWAGELFF.

This clone was observed a few times. The chain is built from TRBV6-5 and TRBJ2-2; TRBD1 is a possible D gene (5 bases). The CDR3 spans 15 residues. Germline CDR1 MNHEY, CDR2 SVGAGI. V was pared by 8 bases and J by 0 bases, with 13 bases between. CDR3 sequence (DNA): TGTGCCAGCTCGACAGTCCACGCGAACACCGGGGAGCTGTTTTTT. Its translation is CASSTVHANTGELFF.

The rearrangement uses TRBV9 and TRBJ2-1; a weak D match, TRBD2 (5 bases). The CDR3 sequence is 12 residues long. Trimming took 2 bases from V and 8 from J, leaving 8 bases between them. Germline V gene lookup returns CDR1 SGDLS and CDR2 YYNGEE. CDR3 in DNA: TGTGCCAGCAGCGTGTCCGGGGATGAGCAGTTCTTC. Protein: CASSVSGDEQFF.

The chain recombines TRBV2 with TRBJ1-4; 8 nucleotides line up with TRBD1. The junction had 8 bases not matched to a gene; V was cut back by 3 bases and J by 8 bases. This CDR3 is 15 amino acids long. Germline CDR1 and CDR2: SNHLY and FYNNEI. The CDR3 DNA reads TGTGCCAGCAGTGATACCAGGGGGCGCGGAGAAAAACTGTTTTTT. Translation gives CASSDTRGRGEKLFF. The entire variable domain, with the rest obtained from reference TRBV2 and TRBJ1-4, is as follows: EPEVTQTPSHQVTQMGQEVILRCVPISNHLYFYWYRQILGQKVEFLVSFYNNEISEKSEIFDDQFSVERPDGSNFTLKIRSTKLEDSAMYFCASSDTRGRGEKLFFGSGTQLSVL.

V usage is TRBV19 and J usage is TRBJ1-1, with D tentatively TRBD1 (6 bases). Germline lookup yields CDR1 LNHDA and CDR2 SQIVND (reference sequence). Trimming pared 2 bases from V and 0 bases from J, leaving 13 bases between. CDR3 size: 16 residues. CDR3 in DNA: TGTGCCAGTAGTATATATACAGGGAGTATGAACACTGAAGCTTTCTTT. This encodes CASSIYTGSMNTEAFF.

The gene calls are TRBV6-1 and TRBJ1-1; 7 bases match TRBD1. The germline V gene has CDR1 MNHNS and CDR2 SASEGT. Germline trimming cut 5 bases from V and 3 bases from J; bases unmatched to any gene: 6. The CDR3 length is 14 residues. The CDR3 here is CASSHTGTDTEAFF. The DNA of the CDR3 is TGTGCCAGCAGTCATACCGGGACAGACACTGAAGCTTTCTTT.

The V and J genes are TRBV6-4 and TRBJ2-2; D unclear. V lost 2 bases to trimming and J lost 4 bases, with 8 bases between them. The CDR3 consists of 14 residues. The germline CDR1 and CDR2 sequences are MRHNA and SNTAGT. CDR3 in amino acids: CASSDRPATGELFF. DNA of the CDR3: TGTGCCAGCAGTGACCGACCGGCCACCGGGGAGCTGTTTTTT.

The CDR3 loop is CASSSLPPGGGNTIYF. The CDR3 DNA reads as TGTGCCAGCAGCTCCCTCCCCCCAGGGGGGGGCAACACCATATATTTT. This chain uses TRBV7-2 with TRBJ1-3; 7 nucleotides align to TRBD1. V dropped 4 bases and J dropped 7; count of bases not matched to a gene: 13. The CDR3 covers 16 residues. Per germline, CDR1 SGHTA and CDR2 FQGNSA.

This sequence joins TRBV7-9 and TRBJ2-1; TRBD1 is a possible D gene (6 bases). CDR3 length: 15 amino acids. Deletions cut 5 bases from V and 5 bases from J, with 16 bases between. CDR1 and CDR2 (germline): SEHNR, FQNEAQ (reference sequence). The CDR3 DNA reads TGTGCCAGCAGCCAGGGGTGGGGTGCGGACAATGAGCAGTTCTTC. Translated, it gives CASSQGWGADNEQFF.

The V and J genes are TRBV28 and TRBJ2-3, with 7 bases aligning to TRBD2. Trimming cost V 3 bases and J 4 bases; bases outside gene matches: 7. Per the germline V gene, CDR1 is MDHEN and CDR2 is SYDVKM. CDR3 length equals 15 residues. The CDR3 coding sequence is TGTGCCAGCAGTTTGGGAGGGTTGTACGCAGATACGCAGTATTTT. Encoded protein: CASSLGGLYADTQYF.

CDR3 sequence: CASSSMPPGQGTEAFF. The CDR3 nucleotides read TGTGCCAGCAGCTCGATGCCCCCGGGACAGGGCACTGAAGCTTTCTTT. The rearrangement links TRBV7-3 to TRBJ1-1; 9 nucleotides line up with TRBD1. The V segment lost 4 bases and the J segment 4 bases; nucleotides outside the gene matches: 10. The CDR3 runs 16 residues. Per the germline V gene, CDR1 is SGHTA and CDR2 is FQGTGA.

The chain combines TRBV7-2 with TRBJ2-5, with TRBD1 matching over 8 bases. This CDR3 has 16 residues. The germline V gene encodes CDR1 SGHTA and CDR2 FQGNSA. V trimming: 0 bases; J trimming: 2 bases; junction bases outside the gene matches: 5. For the CDR3, the DNA is TGTGCCAGCAGCTTAGCGACCGGACAGGGACAAGAGACCCAGTACTTC. Protein sequence: CASSLATGQGQETQYF.

On this clone: Different DNA sequences within this sample yield the same CDR3. The chain is built from TRBV7-3 and TRBJ2-2; D unclear. The CDR3 contains 13 residues. Germline V CDR1 and CDR2: SGHTA, FQGTGA. Trimming took 5 bases from V and 5 from J, leaving 9 bases between them. The CDR3 DNA follows: TGTGCCAGCAGCCCCTCAGCTACCGGGGAGCTGTTTTTT. It is translated as CASSPSATGELFF.

This rearrangement joins TRBV2 to TRBJ2-3; 7 bases fit TRBD1. This CDR3 has 14 residues. V lost 9 bases to trimming and J lost 1 base; unmatched junction nucleotides: 7. From germline, CDR1 is SNHLY and CDR2 FYNNEI. The CDR3 spells CASSKTGRTDTQYF. CDR3 nucleotide sequence: TGTGCCAGTTCTAAGACAGGGCGCACAGATACGCAGTATTTT.